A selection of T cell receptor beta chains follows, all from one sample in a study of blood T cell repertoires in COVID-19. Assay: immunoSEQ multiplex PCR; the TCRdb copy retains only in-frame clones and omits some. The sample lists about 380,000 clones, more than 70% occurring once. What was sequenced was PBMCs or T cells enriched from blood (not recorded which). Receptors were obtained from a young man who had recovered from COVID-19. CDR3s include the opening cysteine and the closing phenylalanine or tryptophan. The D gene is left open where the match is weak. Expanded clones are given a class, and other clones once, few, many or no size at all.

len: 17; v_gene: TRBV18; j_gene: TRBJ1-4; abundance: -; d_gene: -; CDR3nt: TGTGCCAGCTCCCTCAGGGGAGATAGGGCAACTAATGAAAAACTGTTTTTT; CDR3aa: CASSLRGDRATNEKLFF
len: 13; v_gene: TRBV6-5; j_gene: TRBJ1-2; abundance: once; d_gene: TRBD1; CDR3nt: TGTGCCATGGATCCGGGACAGGGTCATGGCTACACCTTC; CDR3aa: CAMDPGQGHGYTF
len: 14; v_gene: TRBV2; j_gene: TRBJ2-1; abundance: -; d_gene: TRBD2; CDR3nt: TGTGCCACGGGCGAGATAGCGGGCTACAATGAGCAGTTCTTC; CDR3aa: CATGEIAGYNEQFF
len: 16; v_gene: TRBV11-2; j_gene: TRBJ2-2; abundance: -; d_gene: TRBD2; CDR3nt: TGTGCCAGCAGCCCCGGGATAGCGGGAGTCACCGGGGAGCTGTTTTTT; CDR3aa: CASSPGIAGVTGELFF
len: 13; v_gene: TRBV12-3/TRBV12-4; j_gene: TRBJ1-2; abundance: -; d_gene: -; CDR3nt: TGTGCCAGCAGTATAGACAGAAGCTATGGCTACACCTTC; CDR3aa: CASSIDRSYGYTF
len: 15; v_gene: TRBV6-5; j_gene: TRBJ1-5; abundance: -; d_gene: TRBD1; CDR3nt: TGTGCCAGCAGACCCGGGACAGGGGCCGAGCAGCCCCAGCATTTT; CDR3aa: CASRPGTGAEQPQHF
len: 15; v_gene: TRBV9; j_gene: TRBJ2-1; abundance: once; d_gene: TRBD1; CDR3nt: TGTGCCAGCAGCTTACAGGGGTCTTTTCGTAATGAGCAGTTCTTC; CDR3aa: CASSLQGSFRNEQFF
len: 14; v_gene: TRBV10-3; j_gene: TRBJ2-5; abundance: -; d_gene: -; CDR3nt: TGTGCCATCAGAGCGGGGACACTTCAAGAGACCCAGTACTTC; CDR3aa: CAIRAGTLQETQYF
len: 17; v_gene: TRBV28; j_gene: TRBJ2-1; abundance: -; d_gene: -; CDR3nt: TGTGCCAGCAGTACATGGGTGGGGGCCCGGGCTATGGATGAGCAGTTCTTC; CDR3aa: CASSTWVGARAMDEQFF
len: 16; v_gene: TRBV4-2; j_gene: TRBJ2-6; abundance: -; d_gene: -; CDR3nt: TGTGCCAGCAGCCAAGATCTTTCCTCTGGGGCCAACGTCCTGACTTTC; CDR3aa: CASSQDLSSGANVLTF